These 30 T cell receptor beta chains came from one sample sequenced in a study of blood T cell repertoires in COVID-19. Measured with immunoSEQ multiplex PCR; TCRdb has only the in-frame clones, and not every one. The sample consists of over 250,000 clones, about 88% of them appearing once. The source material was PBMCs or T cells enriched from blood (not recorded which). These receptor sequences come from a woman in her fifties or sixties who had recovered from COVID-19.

CDR3 in DNA: TGTGCCAGCGGGGGATACGGCGGGAGTGTAACAGATACGCAGTATTTT. Its translation: CASGGYGGSVTDTQYF. J is TRBJ2-3 and V is TRBV27; 7 bases map to TRBD2. CDR3 length: 16 amino acids. V lost 8 bases to trimming and J lost 3 bases; unmatched junction nucleotides: 14. CDR1 is MNHEY, CDR2 SMNVEV, per germline (reference sequence).

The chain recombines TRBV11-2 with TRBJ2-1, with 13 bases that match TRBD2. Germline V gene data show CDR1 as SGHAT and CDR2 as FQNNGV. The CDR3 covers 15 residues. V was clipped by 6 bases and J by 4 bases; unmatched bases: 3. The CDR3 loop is CASRWTSGSYNEQFF. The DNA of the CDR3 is TGTGCCAGCAGGTGGACTAGCGGGAGTTACAATGAGCAGTTCTTC.

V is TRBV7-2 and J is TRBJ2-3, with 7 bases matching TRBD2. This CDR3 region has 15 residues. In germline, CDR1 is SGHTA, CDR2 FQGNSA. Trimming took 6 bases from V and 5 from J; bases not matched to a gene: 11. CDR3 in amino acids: CASRPGGGNGDTQYF. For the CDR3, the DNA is TGTGCCAGCAGACCCGGGGGAGGGAACGGAGATACGCAGTATTTT.

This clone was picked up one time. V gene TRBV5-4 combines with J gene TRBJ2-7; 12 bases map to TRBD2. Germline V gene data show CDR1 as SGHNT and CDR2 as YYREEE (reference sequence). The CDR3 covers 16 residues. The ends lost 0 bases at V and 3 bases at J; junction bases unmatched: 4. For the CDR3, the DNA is TGTGCCAGCAGCTTGGGACTAGCGGGAGTCGGCTACGAGCAGTACTTC. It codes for CASSLGLAGVGYEQYF.

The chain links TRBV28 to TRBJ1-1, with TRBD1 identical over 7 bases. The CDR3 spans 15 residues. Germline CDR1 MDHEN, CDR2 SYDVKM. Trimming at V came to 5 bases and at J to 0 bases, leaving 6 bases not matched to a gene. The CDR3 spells CASSGQDFVNTEAFF. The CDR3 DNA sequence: TGTGCCAGCAGTGGACAGGATTTTGTGAACACTGAAGCTTTCTTT.

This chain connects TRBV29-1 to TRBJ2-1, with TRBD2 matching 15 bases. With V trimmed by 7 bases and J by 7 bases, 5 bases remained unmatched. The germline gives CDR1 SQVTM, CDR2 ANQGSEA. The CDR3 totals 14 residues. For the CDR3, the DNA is TGCAGCGGCGGACTAGCGGGAGGGTATAATGAGCAGTTCTTC. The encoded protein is CSGGLAGGYNEQFF.

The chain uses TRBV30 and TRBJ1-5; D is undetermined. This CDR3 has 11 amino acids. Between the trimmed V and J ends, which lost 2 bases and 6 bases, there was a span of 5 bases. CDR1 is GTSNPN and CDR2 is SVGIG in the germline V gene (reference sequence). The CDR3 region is CAWSNGQPQHF. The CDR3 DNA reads TGTGCCTGGAGTAACGGTCAGCCCCAGCATTTT.

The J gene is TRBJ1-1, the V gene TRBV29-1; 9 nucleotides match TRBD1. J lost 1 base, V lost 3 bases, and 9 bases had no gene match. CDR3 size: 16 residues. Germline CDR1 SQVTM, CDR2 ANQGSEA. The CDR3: CSVEGQGRSPNTEAFF. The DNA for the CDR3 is TGCAGCGTTGAGGGACAGGGACGTTCTCCGAACACTGAAGCTTTCTTT.

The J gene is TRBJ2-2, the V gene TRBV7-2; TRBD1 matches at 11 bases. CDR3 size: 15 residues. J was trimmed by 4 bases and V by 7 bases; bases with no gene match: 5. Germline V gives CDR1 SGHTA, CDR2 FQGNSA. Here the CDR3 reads CASTPDRGRTGELFF. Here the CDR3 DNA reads TGTGCCAGCACCCCGGACAGGGGGCGCACCGGGGAGCTGTTTTTT.

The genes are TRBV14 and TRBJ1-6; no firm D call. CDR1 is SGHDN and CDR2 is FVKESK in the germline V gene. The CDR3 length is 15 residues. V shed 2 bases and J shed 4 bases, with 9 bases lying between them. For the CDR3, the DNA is TGTGCCAGCAGCCAATATTCCGGGTATAATTCACCCCTCCACTTT. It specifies CASSQYSGYNSPLHF.

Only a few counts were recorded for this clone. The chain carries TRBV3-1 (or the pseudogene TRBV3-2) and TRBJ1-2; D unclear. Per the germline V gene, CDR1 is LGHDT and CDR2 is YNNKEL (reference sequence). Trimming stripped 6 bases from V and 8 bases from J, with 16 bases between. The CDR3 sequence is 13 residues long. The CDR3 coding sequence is TGTGCCAGCAGTCAGGAGGGTGAGCGGGGCTACACCTTC. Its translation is CASSQEGERGYTF.

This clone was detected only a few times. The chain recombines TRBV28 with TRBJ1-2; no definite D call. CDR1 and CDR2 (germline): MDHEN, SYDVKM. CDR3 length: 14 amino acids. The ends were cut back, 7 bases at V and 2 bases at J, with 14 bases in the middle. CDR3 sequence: CASTLRPVNYGYTF. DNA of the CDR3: TGTGCCAGCACCCTGAGGCCAGTAAACTATGGCTACACCTTC.

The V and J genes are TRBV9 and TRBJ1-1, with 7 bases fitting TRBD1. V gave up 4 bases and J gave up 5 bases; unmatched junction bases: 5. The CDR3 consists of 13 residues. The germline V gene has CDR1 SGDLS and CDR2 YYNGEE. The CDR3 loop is CASSPSTGTEAFF. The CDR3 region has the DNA TGTGCCAGCAGCCCCTCGACAGGGACTGAAGCTTTCTTT.

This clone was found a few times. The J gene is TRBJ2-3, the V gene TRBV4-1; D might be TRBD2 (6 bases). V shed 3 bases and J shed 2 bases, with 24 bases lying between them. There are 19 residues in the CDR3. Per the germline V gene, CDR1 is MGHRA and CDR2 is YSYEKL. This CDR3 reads CASSQTTPRGSGTTDTQYF. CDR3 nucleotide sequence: TGCGCCAGCAGCCAGACTACGCCAAGGGGTAGCGGAACCACAGATACGCAGTATTTT.

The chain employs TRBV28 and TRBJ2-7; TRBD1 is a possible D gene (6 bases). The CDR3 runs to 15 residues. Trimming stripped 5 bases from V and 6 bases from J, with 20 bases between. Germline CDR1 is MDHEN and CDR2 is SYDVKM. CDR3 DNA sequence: TGTGCCAGCAGTCCCCCAAACAGGGTCTCCGGCGAGCAGTACTTC. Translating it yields CASSPPNRVSGEQYF.

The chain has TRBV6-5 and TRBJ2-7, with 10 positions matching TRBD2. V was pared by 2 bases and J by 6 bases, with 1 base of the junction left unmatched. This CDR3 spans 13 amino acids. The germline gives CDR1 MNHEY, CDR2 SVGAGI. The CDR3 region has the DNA TGTGCCAGCAGTTACCCTAGCGGGAGCGAGCAGTACTTC. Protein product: CASSYPSGSEQYF.

CDR3 in DNA: TGTGCCAGCAGTCTACAGGGAATCTCTGGAAACACCATATATTTT. Its translation is CASSLQGISGNTIYF. V gene TRBV28 combines with J gene TRBJ1-3; the D gene is possibly TRBD1 (6 bases). Per germline, CDR1 MDHEN and CDR2 SYDVKM. This CDR3 spans 15 amino acids. The V end was cut by 5 bases, the J end by 0 bases, with 11 bases between. Drawing the rest from reference TRBV28 and TRBJ1-3, the complete variable domain is DVKVTQSSRYLVKRTGEKVFLECVQDMDHENMFWYRQDPGLGLRLIYFSYDVKMKEKGDIPEGYSVSREKKERFSLILESASTNQTSMYLCASSLQGISGNTIYFGEGSWLTVV.

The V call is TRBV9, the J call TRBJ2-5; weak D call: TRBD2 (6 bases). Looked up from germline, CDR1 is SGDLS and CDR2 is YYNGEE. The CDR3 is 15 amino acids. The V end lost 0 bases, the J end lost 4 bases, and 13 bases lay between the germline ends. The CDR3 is CASSVVAGPGETQYF. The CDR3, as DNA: TGTGCCAGCAGCGTAGTTGCGGGGCCGGGAGAGACCCAGTACTTC.

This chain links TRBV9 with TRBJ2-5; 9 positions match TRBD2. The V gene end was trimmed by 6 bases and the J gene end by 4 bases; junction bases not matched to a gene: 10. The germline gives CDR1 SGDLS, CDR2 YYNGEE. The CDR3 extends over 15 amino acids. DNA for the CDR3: TGTGCCAGCACCAGCGCGGGAGGGCCGCGAGAGACCCAGTACTTC. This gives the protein CASTSAGGPRETQYF.

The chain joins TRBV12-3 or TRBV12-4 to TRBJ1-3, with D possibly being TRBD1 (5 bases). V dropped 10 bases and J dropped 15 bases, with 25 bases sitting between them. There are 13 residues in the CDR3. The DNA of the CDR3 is TGTGCCACCATGGGGTGGCAGGACATTACCCCATATTTT. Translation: CATMGWQDITPYF.

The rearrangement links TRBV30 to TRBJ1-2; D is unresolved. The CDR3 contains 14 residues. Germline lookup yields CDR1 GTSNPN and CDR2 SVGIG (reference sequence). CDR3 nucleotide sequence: TGTGCGTGTGGATATTGGACTAGCAACTATGGCTACACCTTC. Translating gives CACGYWTSNYGYTF.

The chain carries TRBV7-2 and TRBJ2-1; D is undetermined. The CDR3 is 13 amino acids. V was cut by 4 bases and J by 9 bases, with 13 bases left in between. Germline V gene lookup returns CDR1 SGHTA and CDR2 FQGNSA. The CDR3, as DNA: TGTGCCAGCAGCTCAATGACTGTTCTTGAGCAGTTCTTC. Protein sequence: CASSSMTVLEQFF.

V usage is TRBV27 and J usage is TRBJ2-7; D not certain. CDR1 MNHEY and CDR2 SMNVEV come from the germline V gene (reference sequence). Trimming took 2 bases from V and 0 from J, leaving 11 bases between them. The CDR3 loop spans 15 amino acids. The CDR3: CASSLRFYDSYEQYF. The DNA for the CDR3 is TGTGCCAGCAGTTTACGGTTCTATGACTCCTACGAGCAGTACTTC.

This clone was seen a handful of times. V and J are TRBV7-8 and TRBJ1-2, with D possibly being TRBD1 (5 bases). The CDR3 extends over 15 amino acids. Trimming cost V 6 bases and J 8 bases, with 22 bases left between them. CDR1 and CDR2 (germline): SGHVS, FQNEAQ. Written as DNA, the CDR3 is TGTGCCAGCAGTCCGCCGGGGGTCGCGACTATGGGCTACACCTTC. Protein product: CASSPPGVATMGYTF.

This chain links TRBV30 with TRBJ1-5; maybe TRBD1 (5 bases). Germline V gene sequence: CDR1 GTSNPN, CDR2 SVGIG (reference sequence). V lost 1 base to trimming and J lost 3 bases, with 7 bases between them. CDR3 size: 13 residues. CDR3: CAWSGTTNQPQHF. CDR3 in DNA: TGTGCCTGGAGTGGGACAACCAATCAGCCCCAGCATTTT.

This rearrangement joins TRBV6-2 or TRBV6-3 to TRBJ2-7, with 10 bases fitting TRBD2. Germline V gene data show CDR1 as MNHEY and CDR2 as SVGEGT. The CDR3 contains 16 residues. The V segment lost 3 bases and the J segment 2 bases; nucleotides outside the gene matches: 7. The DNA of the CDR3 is TGTGCCAGCAGTTATAGCGGGAGGCTTCAGACCTACGAGCAGTACTTC. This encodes CASSYSGRLQTYEQYF.

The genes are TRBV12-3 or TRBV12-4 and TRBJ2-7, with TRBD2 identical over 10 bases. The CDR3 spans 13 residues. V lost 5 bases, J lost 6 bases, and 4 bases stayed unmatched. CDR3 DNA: TGTGCCAGCAGTCCCCAGCGGGAGGGCGAGCAGTACTTC. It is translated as CASSPQREGEQYF.

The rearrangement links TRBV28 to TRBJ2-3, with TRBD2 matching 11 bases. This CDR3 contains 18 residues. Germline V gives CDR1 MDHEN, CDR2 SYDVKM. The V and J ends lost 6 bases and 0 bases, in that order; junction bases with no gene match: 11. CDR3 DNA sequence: TGTGCCAGCAGCCGTCACACGTCTAGCGGGAGGAGCACAGATACGCAGTATTTT. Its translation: CASSRHTSSGRSTDTQYF.

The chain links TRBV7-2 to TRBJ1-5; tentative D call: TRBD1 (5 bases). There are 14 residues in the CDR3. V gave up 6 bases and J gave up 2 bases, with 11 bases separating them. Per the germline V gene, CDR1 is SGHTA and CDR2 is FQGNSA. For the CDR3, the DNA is TGTGCCAGCAGACTGGCACAGGGCAATCAGCCCCAGCATTTT. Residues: CASRLAQGNQPQHF.

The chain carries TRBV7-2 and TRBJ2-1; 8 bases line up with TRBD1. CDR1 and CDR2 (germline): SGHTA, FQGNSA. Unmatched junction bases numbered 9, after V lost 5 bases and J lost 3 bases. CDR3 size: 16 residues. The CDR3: CASSPRTGFGYNEQFF. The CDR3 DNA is TGTGCCAGCAGCCCCCGGACAGGGTTTGGCTACAATGAGCAGTTCTTC. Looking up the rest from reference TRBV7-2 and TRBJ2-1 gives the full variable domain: GAGVSQSPSNKVTEKGKDVELRCDPISGHTALYWYRQSLGQGLEFLIYFQGNSAPDKSGLPSDRFSAERTGGSVSTLTIQRTQQEDSAVYLCASSPRTGFGYNEQFFGPGTRLTVL.